The TCR beta chain under discussion was sequenced for a study of blood T cell repertoires in COVID-19. Turning to the study itself: Donors in the United States, Italy and Spain gave samples during acute or convalescent COVID-19. In each case, the material was cDNA or gDNA derived from T cells, B-cell-depleted T cells, or PBMCs.

While infection was still active, Seattle patients were enrolled and then followed longitudinally. As processed by the authors: Amplifying reference gene primers gave estimates of nucleated cell counts. Profiling relied on immunoSEQ multiplex PCR, and the TCRdb table lists in-frame clones only, not all of them. That table supplies the V and J calls and clone size; D and trimming were determined from the DNA. The sample shows a few hundred thousand clones, 88% of them seen only once. Germline assignment: CDR1 SEHNR and CDR2 FQNEAQ (reference sequence). This CDR3 has 14 residues. J lost 4 bases, V lost 4 bases, and 4 bases had no gene match.

This rearrangement joins TRBV7-9 to TRBJ1-3; 7 nucleotides agree with TRBD1. The sequenced sample was peripheral blood. The clonotype was recovered from a woman in her sixties or seventies with COVID-19, enrolled during active disease. DNA of the CDR3: TGTGCCAGCAGCTCGACAGGGTCAGGAAACACCATATATTTT. Encoded protein: CASSSTGSGNTIYF.